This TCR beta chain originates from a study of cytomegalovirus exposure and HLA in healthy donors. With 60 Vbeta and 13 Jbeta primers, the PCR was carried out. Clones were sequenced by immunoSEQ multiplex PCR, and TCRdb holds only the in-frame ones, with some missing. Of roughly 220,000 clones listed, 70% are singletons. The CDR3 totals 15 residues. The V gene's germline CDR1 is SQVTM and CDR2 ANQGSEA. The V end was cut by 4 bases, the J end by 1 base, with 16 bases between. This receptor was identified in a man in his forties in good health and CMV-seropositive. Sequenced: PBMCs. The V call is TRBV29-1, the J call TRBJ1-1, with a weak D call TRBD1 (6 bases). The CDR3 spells CSVGAVGAGNTEAFF. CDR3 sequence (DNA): TGCAGCGTTGGAGCGGTGGGGGCCGGGAACACTGAAGCTTTCTTT.